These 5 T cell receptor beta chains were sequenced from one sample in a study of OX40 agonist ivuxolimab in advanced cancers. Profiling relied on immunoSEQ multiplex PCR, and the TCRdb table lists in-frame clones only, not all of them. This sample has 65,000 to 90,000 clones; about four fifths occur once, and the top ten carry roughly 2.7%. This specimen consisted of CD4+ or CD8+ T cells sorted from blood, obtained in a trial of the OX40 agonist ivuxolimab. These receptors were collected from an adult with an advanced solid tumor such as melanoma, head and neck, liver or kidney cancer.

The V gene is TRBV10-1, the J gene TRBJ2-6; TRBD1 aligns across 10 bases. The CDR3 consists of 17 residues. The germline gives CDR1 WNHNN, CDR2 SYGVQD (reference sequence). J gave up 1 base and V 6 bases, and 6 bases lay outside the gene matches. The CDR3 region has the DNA TGCGCCAGCAGGGCCGGGACAGGGGAGTCTGGGGCCAACGTCCTGACTTTC. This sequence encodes CASRAGTGESGANVLTF.

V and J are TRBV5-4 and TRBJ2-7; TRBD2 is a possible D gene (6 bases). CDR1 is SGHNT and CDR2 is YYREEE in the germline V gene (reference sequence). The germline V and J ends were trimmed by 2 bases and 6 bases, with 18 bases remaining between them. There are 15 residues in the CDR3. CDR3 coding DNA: TGTGCCAGCAGCTTTGCGGGGCTTCTAGCGACCGAGCAGTACTTC. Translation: CASSFAGLLATEQYF.

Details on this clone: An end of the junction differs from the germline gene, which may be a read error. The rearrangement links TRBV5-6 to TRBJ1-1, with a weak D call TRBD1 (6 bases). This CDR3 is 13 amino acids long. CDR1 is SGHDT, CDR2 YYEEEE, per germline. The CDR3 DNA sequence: TGTGCCGGCAGCCCACAGGGTTTTACTGAAGCTTTCTTT. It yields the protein CAGSPQGFTEAFF.

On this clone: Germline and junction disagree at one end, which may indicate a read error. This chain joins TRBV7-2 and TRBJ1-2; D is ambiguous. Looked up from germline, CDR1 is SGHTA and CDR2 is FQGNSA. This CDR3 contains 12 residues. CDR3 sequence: CASSPEGGLQLF. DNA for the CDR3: TGTGCCAGCAGCCCGGAGGGCGGACTCCAGCTCTTC.

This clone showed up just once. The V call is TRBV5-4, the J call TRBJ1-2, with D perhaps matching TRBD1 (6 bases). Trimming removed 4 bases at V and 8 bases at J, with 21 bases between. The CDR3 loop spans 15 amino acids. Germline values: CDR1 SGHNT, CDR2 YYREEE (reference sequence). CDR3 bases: TGTGCCAGCAGCCCCCGGGACATTCTCCTGGGGGGCTACACCTTC. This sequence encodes CASSPRDILLGGYTF.